This T cell receptor beta chain comes out of a study of shared clonotypes between healthy human individuals. CDR3 length: 16 amino acids. Germline CDR1 SGHVS, CDR2 FQNEAQ. V was pared by 1 base and J by 2 bases, with 12 bases between. This clone was seen only once. Assay: immunoSEQ multiplex PCR; the TCRdb copy retains only in-frame clones and omits some. The repertoire holds roughly 2.2 million clones, with around 93% as singletons. This TCR came from a young man in good health. Some clones in this sample may be carry-over from other donors' samples. Source material: naive CD4+ T cells from PBMCs. Subset reported: CD45RA+ positively selected. The chain joins TRBV7-8 to TRBJ2-4, with a possible D match to TRBD1 (5 bases). CDR3 sequence reads: CASSLDWWTPKNIQYF. In nucleotides, the CDR3 is TGTGCCAGCAGCTTAGATTGGTGGACACCCAAAAACATTCAGTACTTC.